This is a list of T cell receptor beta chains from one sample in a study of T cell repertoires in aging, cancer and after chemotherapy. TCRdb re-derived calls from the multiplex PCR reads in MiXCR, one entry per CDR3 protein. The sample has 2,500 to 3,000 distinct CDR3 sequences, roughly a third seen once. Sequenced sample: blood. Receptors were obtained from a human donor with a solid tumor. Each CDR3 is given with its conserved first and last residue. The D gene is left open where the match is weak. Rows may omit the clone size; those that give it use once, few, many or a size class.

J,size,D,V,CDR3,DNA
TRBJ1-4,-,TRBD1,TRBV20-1,CSASPRDRLSLGEKLFF,TGCAGTGCTAGTCCCCGGGACAGGCTCTCCCTGGGGGAAAAACTGTTTTTT
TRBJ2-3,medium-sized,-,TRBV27,CASSQGALDGDTQYF,TGTGCCAGCAGTCAGGGTGCGTTGGATGGAGATACGCAGTATTTT
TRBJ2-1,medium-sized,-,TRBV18,CASSPEGQLYNEQFF,TGTGCCAGCTCACCCGAAGGACAGCTCTACAATGAGCAGTTCTTC
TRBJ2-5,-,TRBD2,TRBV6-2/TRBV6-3,CASSYPTSGEETQYF,TGTGCCAGCAGTTACCCAACTAGCGGGGAAGAGACCCAGTACTTC
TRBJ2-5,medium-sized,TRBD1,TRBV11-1,CASSSDDRGRGKTQYF,TGTGCCAGCAGCTCTGATGACAGGGGGCGCGGAAAGACCCAGTACTTC
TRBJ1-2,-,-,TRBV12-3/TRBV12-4,CASSNGYTF,TGTGCCAGCAGTAATGGCTACACCTTC
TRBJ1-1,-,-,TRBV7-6,CATRQLNTEAFF,TGTGCCACTAGACAGTTGAACACTGAAGCTTTCTTT
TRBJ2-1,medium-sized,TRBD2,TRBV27,CASSLSRLATAVHEQFF,TGTGCCAGCAGTTTATCGAGACTAGCGACGGCTGTACATGAGCAGTTCTTC
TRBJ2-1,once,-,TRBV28,CASTLDGYNEQFF,TGTGCCAGCACCCTGGACGGCTACAATGAGCAGTTCTTC
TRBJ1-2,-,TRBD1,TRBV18,CASSPPGQGFGYTF,TGTGCCAGCTCACCACCGGGACAGGGGTTTGGCTACACCTTC
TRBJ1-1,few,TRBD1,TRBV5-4,CASNWDRGFGDTEAFF,TGTGCCAGCAATTGGGACAGGGGCTTTGGCGACACTGAAGCTTTCTTT
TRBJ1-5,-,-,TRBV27,CASSSRNRGTHGQPQHF,TGTGCCAGCAGTTCAAGAAACCGGGGGACGCATGGTCAGCCCCAGCATTTT
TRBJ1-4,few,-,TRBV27,CARAETSTNEKLFF,TGTGCCAGAGCGGAAACGTCAACTAATGAAAAACTGTTTTTT
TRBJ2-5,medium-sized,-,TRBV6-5,CASSYSDPKETQYF,TGTGCCAGCAGTTACTCGGACCCCAAAGAGACCCAGTACTTC
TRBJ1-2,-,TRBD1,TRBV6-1,CASSDRGLGYGYTF,TGTGCCAGCAGTGACAGGGGGCTGGGCTATGGCTACACCTTC
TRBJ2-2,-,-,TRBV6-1,CASSRDRTNTGELFF,TGTGCCAGCAGTCGGGACCGGACGAACACCGGGGAGCTGTTTTTT
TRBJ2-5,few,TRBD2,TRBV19,CASSPSGGQTQYF,TGTGCCAGTAGTCCTAGCGGGGGACAGACCCAGTACTTC
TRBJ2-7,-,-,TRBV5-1,CASSLQRSGSSEQYF,TGCGCCAGCAGCCTCCAACGATCGGGGTCCTCCGAGCAGTACTTC
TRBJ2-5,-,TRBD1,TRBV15,CATSRWGGQGSVESQYF,TGTGCCACCAGCAGATGGGGGGGACAGGGGAGTGTGGAGTCCCAGTACTTC
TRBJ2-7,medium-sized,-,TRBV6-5,CASSYFGGKGYEQYF,TGTGCCAGCAGTTACTTCGGCGGGAAGGGCTACGAGCAGTACTTC
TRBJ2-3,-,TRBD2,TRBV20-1,CSATAGTSGGASTDTQYF,TGCAGTGCGACAGCGGGGACTAGCGGGGGGGCTAGCACAGATACGCAGTATTTT
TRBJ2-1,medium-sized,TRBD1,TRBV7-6,CASSRGQGGNEQFF,TGTGCCAGCAGCAGGGGACAGGGGGGAAATGAGCAGTTCTTC
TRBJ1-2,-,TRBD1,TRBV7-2,CASSLVGQGRSGYTF,TGTGCCAGCAGCTTAGTAGGACAGGGACGTTCTGGCTACACCTTC
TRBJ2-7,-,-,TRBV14,CASSQDRDHQYF,TGTGCCAGCAGCCAAGACAGGGATCACCAGTACTTC
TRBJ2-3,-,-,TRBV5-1,CASSLSGTLGTDTQYF,TGCGCCAGCAGCCTGAGTGGGACACTCGGTACAGATACGCAGTATTTT
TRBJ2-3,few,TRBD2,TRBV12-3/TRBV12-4,CASSPRDYLGTDTQYF,TGTGCCAGCAGCCCCCGGGACTACCTCGGTACAGATACGCAGTATTTT
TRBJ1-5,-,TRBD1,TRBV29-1,CSVLGQGGQPQHF,TGCAGCGTTTTGGGACAGGGTGGTCAGCCCCAGCATTTT
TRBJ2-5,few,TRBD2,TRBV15,CATSRLRVSGGPGETQYF,TGTGCCACCAGCAGACTTCGGGTCAGCGGGGGGCCCGGTGAGACCCAGTACTTC
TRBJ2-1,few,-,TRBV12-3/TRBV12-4,CACREVSYNEQFF,TGTGCCTGCCGAGAGGTCTCCTACAATGAGCAGTTCTTC
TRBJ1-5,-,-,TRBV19,CASNKVGDPLGAQHF,TGTGCCAGCAACAAGGTCGGGGACCCTCTCGGGGCCCAGCATTTT
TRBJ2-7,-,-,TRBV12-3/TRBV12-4,CASSRGLEQYF,TGTGCCAGCAGTAGGGGACTCGAGCAGTACTTC
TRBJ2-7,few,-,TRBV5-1,CASSLAGRGQHEQYF,TGCGCCAGCAGCTTGGCTGGCAGGGGCCAGCACGAGCAGTACTTC
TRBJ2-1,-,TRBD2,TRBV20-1,CSASLGGGANNEQLF,TGCAGTGCTAGTTTGGGCGGGGGGGCCAACAATGAGCAGCTCTTC
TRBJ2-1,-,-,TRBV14,CASSQDWLPQSEQFF,TGTGCCAGCAGCCAAGACTGGCTCCCACAATCCGAGCAGTTCTTC
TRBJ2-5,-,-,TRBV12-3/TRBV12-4,CASSLQPGQQETQYF,TGTGCCAGCAGCCTACAACCCGGGCAGCAAGAGACCCAGTACTTC
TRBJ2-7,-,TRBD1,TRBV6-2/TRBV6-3,CASSEGGPYEQYF,TGTGCCAGCAGTGAAGGGGGCCCCTACGAGCAGTACTTC